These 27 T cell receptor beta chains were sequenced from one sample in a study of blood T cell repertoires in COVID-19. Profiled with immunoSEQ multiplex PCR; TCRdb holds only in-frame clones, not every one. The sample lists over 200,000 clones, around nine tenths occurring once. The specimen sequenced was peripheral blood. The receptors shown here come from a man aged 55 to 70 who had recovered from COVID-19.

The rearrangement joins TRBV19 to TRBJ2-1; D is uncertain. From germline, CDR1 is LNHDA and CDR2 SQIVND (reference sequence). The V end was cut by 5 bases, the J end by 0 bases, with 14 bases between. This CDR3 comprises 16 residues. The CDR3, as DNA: TGTGCCAGTAGTCCCTCTACCGGTCGCTCCTACAATGAGCAGTTCTTC. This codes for CASSPSTGRSYNEQFF.

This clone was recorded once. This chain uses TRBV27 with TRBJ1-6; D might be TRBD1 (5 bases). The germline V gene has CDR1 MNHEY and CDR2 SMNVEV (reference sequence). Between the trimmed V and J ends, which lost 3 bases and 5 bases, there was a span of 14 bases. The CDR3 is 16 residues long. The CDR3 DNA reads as TGTGCCAGCAGTTTTTGGACACACACCGATAATTCACCCCTCCACTTT. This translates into CASSFWTHTDNSPLHF.

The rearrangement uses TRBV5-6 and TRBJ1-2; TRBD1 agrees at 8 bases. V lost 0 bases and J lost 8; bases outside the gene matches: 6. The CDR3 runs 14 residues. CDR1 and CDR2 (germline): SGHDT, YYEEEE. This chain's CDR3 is CASSLVLAGGGYTF. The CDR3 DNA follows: TGTGCCAGCAGCTTGGTCTTGGCAGGGGGCGGCTACACCTTC. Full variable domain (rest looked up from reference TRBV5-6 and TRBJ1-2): DAGVTQSPTHLIKTRGQQVTLRCSPKSGHDTVSWYQQALGQGPQFIFQYYEEEERQRGNFPDRFSGHQFPNYSSELNVNALLLGDSALYLCASSLVLAGGGYTFGSGTRLTVV.

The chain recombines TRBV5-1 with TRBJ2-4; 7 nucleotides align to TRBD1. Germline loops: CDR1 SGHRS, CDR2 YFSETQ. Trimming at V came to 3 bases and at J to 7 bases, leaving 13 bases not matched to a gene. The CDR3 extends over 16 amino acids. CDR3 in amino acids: CASSWEPQGKQNIQYF. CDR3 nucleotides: TGCGCCAGCAGCTGGGAACCACAGGGGAAGCAGAACATTCAGTACTTC. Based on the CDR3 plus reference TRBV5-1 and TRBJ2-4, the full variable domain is KAGVTQTPRYLIKTRGQQVTLSCSPISGHRSVSWYQQTPGQGLQFLFEYFSETQRNKGNFPGRFSGRQFSNSRSEMNVSTLELGDSALYLCASSWEPQGKQNIQYFGAGTRLSVL.

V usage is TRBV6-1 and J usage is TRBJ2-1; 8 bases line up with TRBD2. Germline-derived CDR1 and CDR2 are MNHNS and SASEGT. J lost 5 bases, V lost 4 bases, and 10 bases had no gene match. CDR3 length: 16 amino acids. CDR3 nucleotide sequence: TGTGCCAGCAGTGCCATAACCGGGACTAGGAACAATGAGCAGTTCTTC. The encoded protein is CASSAITGTRNNEQFF.

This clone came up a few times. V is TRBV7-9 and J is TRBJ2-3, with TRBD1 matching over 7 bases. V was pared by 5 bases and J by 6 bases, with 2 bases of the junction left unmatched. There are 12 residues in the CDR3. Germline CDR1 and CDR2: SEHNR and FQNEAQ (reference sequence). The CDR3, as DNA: TGTGCCAGCAGCGCCAGGGGGGATACGCAGTATTTT. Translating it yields CASSARGDTQYF.

The CDR3 sequence is CASESRRAFSYEQYF. The CDR3 region has the DNA TGTGCCAGCGAGTCGCGGAGGGCCTTTTCGTACGAGCAGTACTTC. The chain links TRBV28 to TRBJ2-7, with a possible D match to TRBD2 (6 bases). CDR1 is MDHEN and CDR2 is SYDVKM in the germline V gene. This CDR3 is 15 amino acids long. V was trimmed by 8 bases and J by 4 bases, leaving 21 bases between them.

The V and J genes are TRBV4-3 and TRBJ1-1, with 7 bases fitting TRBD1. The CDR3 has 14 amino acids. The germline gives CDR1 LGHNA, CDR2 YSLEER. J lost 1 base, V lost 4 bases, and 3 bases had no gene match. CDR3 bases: TGCGCCAGCAGCCCGGGACAGACGAACACTGAAGCTTTCTTT. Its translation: CASSPGQTNTEAFF.

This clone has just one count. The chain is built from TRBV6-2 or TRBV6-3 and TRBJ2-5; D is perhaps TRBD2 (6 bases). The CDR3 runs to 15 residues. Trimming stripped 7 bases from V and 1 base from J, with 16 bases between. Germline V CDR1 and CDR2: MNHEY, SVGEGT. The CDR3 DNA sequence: TGTGCCAGCACCCCGTGGGGGAGGACCCAAGAGACCCAGTACTTC. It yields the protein CASTPWGRTQETQYF.

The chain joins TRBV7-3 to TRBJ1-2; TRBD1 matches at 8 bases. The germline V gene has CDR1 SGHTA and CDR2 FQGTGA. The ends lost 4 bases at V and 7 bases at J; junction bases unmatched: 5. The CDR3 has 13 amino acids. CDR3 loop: CASSSTGEAGYTF. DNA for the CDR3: TGTGCCAGCAGCTCGACAGGGGAGGCTGGCTACACCTTC. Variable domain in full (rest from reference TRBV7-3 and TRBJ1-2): GAGVSQTPSNKVTEKGKYVELRCDPISGHTALYWYRQSLGQGPEFLIYFQGTGAADDSGLPNDRFFAVRPEGSVSTLKIQRTERGDSAVYLCASSSTGEAGYTFGSGTRLTVV.

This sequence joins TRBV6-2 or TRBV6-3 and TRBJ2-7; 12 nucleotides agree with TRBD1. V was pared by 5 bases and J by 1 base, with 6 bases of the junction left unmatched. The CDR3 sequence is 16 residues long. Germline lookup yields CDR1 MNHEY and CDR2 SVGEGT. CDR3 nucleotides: TGTGCCAGCAGTGGGGACAGGGGGCGCCGATCCTACGAGCAGTACTTC. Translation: CASSGDRGRRSYEQYF.

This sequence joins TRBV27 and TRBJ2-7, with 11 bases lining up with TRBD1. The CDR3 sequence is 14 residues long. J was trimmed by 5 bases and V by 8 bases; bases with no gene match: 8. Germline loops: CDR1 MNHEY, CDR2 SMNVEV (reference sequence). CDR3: CASGRDRGWNEQYF. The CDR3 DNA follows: TGTGCCAGCGGACGGGACAGGGGGTGGAACGAGCAGTACTTC.

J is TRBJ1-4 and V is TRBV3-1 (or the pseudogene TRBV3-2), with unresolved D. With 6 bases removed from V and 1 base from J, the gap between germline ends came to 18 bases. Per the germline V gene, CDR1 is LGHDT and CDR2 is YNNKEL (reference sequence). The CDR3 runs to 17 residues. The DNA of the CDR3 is TGTGCCAGCAGTCCCCTTGACGCGGGTTTAACTAATGAAAAACTGTTTTTT. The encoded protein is CASSPLDAGLTNEKLFF.

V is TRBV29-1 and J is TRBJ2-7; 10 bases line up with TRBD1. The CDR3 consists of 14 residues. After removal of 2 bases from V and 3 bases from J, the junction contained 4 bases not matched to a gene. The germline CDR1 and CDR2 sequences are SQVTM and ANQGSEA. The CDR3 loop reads CSVEWTGGGYEQYF. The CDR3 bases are TGCAGCGTTGAATGGACAGGGGGGGGCTACGAGCAGTACTTC.

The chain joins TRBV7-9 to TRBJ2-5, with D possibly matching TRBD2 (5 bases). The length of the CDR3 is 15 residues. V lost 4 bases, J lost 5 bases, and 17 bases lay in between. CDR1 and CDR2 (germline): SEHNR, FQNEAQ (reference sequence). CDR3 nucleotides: TGTGCCAGCAGCTACGGAGGAGATAGTGTGGAGACCCAGTACTTC. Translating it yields CASSYGGDSVETQYF.

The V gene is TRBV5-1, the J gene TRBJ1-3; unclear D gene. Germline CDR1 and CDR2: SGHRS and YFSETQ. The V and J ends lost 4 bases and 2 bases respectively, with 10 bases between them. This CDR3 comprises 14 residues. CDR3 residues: CASSRGVTGNTIYF. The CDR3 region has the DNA TGCGCCAGCAGCCGAGGTGTCACTGGAAACACCATATATTTT.

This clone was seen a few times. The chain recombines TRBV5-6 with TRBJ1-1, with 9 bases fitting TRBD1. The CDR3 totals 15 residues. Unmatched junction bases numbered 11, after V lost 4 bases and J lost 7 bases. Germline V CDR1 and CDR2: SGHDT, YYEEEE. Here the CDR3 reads CASSPWDRVGVEAFF. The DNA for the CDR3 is TGTGCCAGCAGCCCGTGGGACAGGGTTGGGGTTGAAGCTTTCTTT.

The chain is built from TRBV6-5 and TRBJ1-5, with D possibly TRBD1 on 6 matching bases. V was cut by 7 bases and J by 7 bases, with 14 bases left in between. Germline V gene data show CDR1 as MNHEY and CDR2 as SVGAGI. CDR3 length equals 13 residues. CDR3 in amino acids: CASTGGGGQPQHF. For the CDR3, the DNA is TGTGCCAGCACTGGGGGGGGCGGGCAGCCCCAGCATTTT.

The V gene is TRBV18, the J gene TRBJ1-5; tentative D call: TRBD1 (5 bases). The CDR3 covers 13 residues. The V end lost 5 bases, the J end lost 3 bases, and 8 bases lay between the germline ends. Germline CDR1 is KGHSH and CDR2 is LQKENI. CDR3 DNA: TGTGCCAGCTCAGCGGACAACAATCAGCCCCAGCATTTT. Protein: CASSADNNQPQHF.

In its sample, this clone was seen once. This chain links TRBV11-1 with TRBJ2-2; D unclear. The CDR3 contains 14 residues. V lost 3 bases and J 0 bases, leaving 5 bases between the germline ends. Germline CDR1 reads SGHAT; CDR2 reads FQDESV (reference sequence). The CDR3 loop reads CASSFTPNTGELFF. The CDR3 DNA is TGTGCCAGCAGCTTTACTCCGAACACCGGGGAGCTGTTTTTT.

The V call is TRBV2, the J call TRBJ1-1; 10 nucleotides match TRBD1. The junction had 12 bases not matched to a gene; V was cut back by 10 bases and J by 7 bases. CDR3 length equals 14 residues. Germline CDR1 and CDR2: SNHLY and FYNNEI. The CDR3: CANSRDRGRGEAFF. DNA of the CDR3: TGTGCCAATTCCCGGGACAGGGGTCGCGGTGAAGCTTTCTTT.

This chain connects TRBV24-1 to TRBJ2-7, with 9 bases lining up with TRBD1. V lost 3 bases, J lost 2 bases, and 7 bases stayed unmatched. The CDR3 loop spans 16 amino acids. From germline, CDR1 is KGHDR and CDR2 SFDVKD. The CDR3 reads CATSDPGTGKTYEQYF. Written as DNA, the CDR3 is TGTGCCACCAGTGATCCCGGGACAGGGAAAACCTACGAGCAGTACTTC.

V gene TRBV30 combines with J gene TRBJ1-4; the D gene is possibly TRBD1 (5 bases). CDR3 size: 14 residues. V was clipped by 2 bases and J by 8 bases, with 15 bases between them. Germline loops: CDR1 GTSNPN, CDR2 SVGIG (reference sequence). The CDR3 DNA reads TGTGCCTGGAGTCCCGGGGGAGGCGGGGAAAAACTGTTTTTT. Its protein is CAWSPGGGGEKLFF. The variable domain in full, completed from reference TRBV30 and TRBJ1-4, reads SQTIHQWPATLVQPVGSPLSLECTVEGTSNPNLYWYRQAAGRGLQLLFYSVGIGQISSEVPQNLSASRPQDRQFILSSKKLLLSDSGFYLCAWSPGGGGEKLFFGSGTQLSVL.

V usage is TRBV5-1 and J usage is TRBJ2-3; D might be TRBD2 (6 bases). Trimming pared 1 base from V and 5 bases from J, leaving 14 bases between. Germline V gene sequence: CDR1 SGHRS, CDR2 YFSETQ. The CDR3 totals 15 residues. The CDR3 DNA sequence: TGCGCCAGCAGCTTGACGGGGGTAGGTGGAGATACGCAGTATTTT. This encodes CASSLTGVGGDTQYF.

The CDR3 coding sequence is TGTGCCAGCAGCTTAAACAGGAACTATGGCTACACCTTC. This codes for CASSLNRNYGYTF. This chain uses TRBV7-2 with TRBJ1-2, with D possibly being TRBD1 (5 bases). In germline, CDR1 is SGHTA, CDR2 FQGNSA. Trimming removed 2 bases at V and 2 bases at J, with 6 bases between. CDR3 size: 13 residues.

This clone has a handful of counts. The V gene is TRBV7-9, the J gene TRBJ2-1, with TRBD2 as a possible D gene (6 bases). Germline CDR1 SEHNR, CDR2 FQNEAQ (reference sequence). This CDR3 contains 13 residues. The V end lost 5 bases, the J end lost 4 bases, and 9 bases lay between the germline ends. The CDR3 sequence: CASSAGRYNEQFF. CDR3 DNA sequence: TGTGCCAGCAGCGCAGGGAGGTACAATGAGCAGTTCTTC. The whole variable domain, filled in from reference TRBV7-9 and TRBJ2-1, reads DTGVSQNPRHKITKRGQNVTFRCDPISEHNRLYWYRQTLGQGPEFLTYFQNEAQLEKSRLLSDRFSAERPKGSFSTLEIQRTEQGDSAMYLCASSAGRYNEQFFGPGTRLTVL.

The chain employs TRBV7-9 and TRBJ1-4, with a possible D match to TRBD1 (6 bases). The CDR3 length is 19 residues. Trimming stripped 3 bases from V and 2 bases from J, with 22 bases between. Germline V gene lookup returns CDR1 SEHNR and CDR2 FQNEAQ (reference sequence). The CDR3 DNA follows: TGTGCCAGCAGCTTTACAGGACAGTGGAGGTCGAGCACTAATGAAAAACTGTTTTTT. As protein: CASSFTGQWRSSTNEKLFF. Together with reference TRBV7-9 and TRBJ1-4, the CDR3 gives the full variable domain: DTGVSQNPRHKITKRGQNVTFRCDPISEHNRLYWYRQTLGQGPEFLTYFQNEAQLEKSRLLSDRFSAERPKGSFSTLEIQRTEQGDSAMYLCASSFTGQWRSSTNEKLFFGSGTQLSVL.